The entry that follows covers one TCR beta chain sequence. This clone was recorded only once. Which antigen it targets is not known. No base quality values were provided; no much bigger clone lies one nucleotide off. TCRbeta CDR3 regions were amplified from genomic DNA using the immunoSEQ Assay, a bias-controlled multiplex PCR. The original pipeline was this. The number of nucleated cells in each sample was estimated by amplification of reference gene primers within the assay. To quantify the absolute abundance of each unique TCRbeta CDR3 rearrangement, sequence reads were collapsed and filtered. For each sample, productive Simpson clonality was calculated by taking the square root of Simpson's diversity index across productive rearrangements. What TCRdb holds here is the immuneACCESS table cut down to in-frame rearrangements. Part of the clones is not present; checked against another copy, under half of the missing clones reflect an unresolved V gene, and the others are unexplained. The V and J calls and clone size are taken from that table; D and trimming were inferred from the DNA. Counted in this sample were over 100,000 clones; just under 80% of them appeared once. Of the sample, approximately 16% is held by the ten largest clones.

Whole blood was collected in K2EDTA tubes by collaborating institutions according to the institutions' own protocols. Collaborator samples were shipped for TCRbeta analysis as frozen whole blood, isolated PBMCs, or DNA extracted from either sample type. The record originates from a study of blood T cell repertoires in COVID-19 (dated by TCRdb to 2020 to 2021). Concerning the study at large: Samples covering the acute and convalescent phases of COVID-19 were provided by collaborators in the United States, Italy and Spain. Subjects who had been exposed to COVID-19, were actively infected with it, or had recovered from it provided the deeply sampled blood TCRbeta repertoires that made up the dataset. The repertoires were released in a freely available public database meant as a resource for research on the immune response to SARS-CoV-2. Samples came from the ongoing ImmuneRACE study (first 160 participants) plus 1,254 subjects from 6 global collaborators. Sample metadata almost always included a de-identified subject ID, COVID-19 status, age in years and sex. The prospective study material was composed of cDNA or gDNA derived from T cells, B-cell-depleted T cells, or PBMCs. Where available, HLA class I and class II types were taken from metadata supplied by the sample provider and were not determined by assay-based typing.

Broader findings and caveats from the paper: Clinical and demographic metadata were provided uncurated, with the amount varying by source and participant.

The CDR3 holds 14 amino acids from the cysteine to the phenylalanine. The kept DNA is CDR3 alone, 42 bases in frame from the first base. Trimming costs V 0 bases and J 1 base, and their ends lie 7 bases apart. The CDR1 and CDR2 encoded by the germline V gene are SGHRS and YFSETQ. The chain links TRBV5-1 with TRBJ1-1; no confident D gene assignment can be made. Source material: peripheral blood. The receptor was isolated from a man aged 60-69 years with active or convalescent COVID-19. This receptor has the CDR3 CASSLDPQNTEAFF. In nucleotides, the sequence is TGCGCCAGCAGCTTGGATCCCCAGAACACTGAAGCTTTCTTT.